This TCR beta chain was identified in a study of blood T cell repertoires in COVID-19. TCRdb keeps only in-frame clones here, not all; method: immunoSEQ multiplex PCR. The table shows over 350,000 clones, with 88% occurring only once. Cohort assignment relied on participant-reported clinical history. The V and J ends lost 0 bases and 9 bases respectively, with 21 bases between them. The CDR3 runs 17 residues. Germline V gives CDR1 MNHEY, CDR2 SVGEGT. The sequence was obtained from a woman aged 18-35 years who had recovered from COVID-19. Material: PBMCs or T cells enriched from blood (not recorded which). This chain joins TRBV6-2 or TRBV6-3 and TRBJ2-4; D perhaps matches TRBD1 (7 bases). CDR3 sequence: CASSYSKGAGLSIIQYF. CDR3 bases: TGTGCCAGCAGTTACTCGAAGGGGGCGGGGCTCTCAATCATTCAGTACTTC.